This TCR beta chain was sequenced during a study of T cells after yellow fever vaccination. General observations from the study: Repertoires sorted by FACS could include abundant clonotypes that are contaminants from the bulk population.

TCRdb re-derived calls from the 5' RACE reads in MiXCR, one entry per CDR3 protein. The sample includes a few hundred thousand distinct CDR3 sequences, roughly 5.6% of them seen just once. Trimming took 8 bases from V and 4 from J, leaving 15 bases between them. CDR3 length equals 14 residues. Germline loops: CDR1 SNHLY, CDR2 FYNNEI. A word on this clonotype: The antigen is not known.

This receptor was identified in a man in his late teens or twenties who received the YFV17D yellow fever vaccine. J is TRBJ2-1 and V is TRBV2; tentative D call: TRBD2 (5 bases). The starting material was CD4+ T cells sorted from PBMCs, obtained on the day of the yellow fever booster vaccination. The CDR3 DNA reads TGTGCCAGCCTTCCTCACGGGAATTACAATGAGCAGTTCTTC. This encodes CASLPHGNYNEQFF.